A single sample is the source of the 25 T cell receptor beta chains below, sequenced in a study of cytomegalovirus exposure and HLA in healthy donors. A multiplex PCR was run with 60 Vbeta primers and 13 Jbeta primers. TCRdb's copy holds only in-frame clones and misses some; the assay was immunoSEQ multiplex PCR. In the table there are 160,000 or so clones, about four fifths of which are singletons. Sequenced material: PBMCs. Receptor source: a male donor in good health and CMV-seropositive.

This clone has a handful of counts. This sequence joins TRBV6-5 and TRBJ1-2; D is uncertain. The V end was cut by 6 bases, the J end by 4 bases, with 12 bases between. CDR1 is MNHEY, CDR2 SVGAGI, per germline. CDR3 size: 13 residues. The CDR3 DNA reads TGTGCCAGCAGCCGGGAGGCCCTCTATGGCTACACCTTC. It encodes CASSREALYGYTF.

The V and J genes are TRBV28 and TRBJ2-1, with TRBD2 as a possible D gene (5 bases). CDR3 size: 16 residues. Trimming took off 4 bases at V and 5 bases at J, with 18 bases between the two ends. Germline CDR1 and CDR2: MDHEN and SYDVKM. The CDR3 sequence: CASSSPQAVGHNEQFF. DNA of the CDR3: TGTGCCAGCAGTTCCCCGCAAGCGGTTGGACACAATGAGCAGTTCTTC.

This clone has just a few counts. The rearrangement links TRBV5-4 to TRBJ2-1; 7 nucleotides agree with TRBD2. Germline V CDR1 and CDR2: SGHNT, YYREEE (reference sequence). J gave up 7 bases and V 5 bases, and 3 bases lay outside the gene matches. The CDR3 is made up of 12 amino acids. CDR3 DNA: TGTGCCAGCAGGGGGGGGTGGAATGAGCAGTTCTTC. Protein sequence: CASRGGWNEQFF.

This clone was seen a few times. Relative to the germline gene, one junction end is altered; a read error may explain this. The DNA for the CDR3 is TGTGCCTGGAGTGCTACAGGGCCCTTTGTTTTC. Protein: CAWSATGPFVF. The chain carries TRBV30 and TRBJ2-7; possible D gene TRBD1, 6 bases. Germline CDR1 is GTSNPN and CDR2 is SVGIG (reference sequence). There are 11 residues in the CDR3. The complete variable domain, with remaining parts taken from reference TRBV30 and TRBJ2-7, reads SQTIHQWPATLVQPVGSPLSLECTVEGTSNPNLYWYRQAAGRGLQLLFYSVGIGQISSEVPQNLSASRPQDRQFILSSKKLLLSDSGFYLCAWSATGPFVFGPGTRLTVT.

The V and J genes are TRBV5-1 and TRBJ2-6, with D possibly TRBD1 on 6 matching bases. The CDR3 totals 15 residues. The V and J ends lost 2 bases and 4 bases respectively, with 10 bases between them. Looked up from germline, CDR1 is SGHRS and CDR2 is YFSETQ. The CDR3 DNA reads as TGCGCCAGCAGCTTAACAGGGCCCGGGGCCAACGTCCTGACTTTC. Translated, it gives CASSLTGPGANVLTF.

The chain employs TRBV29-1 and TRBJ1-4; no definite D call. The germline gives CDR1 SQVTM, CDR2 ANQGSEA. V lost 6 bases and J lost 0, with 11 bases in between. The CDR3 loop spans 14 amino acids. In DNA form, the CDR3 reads TGCAGCGTCTCCCGGAGGGCAACTAATGAAAAACTGTTTTTT. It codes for CSVSRRATNEKLFF.

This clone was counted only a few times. CDR3 in DNA: TGTGCCTGGAGCGCCGGGACTGAGAACACTGAAGCTTTCTTT. Protein: CAWSAGTENTEAFF. The chain is built from TRBV30 and TRBJ1-1; TRBD1 is a possible D gene (5 bases). Germline CDR1 GTSNPN, CDR2 SVGIG (reference sequence). The ends were cut back, 3 bases at V and 1 base at J, with 12 bases in the middle. The CDR3 covers 14 residues.

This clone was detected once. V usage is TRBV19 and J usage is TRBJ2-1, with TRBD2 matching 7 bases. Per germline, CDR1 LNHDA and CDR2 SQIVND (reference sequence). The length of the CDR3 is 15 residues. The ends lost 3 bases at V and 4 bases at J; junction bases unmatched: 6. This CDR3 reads CASSIGLAAYNEQFF. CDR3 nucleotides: TGTGCCAGTAGTATCGGCCTAGCGGCATACAATGAGCAGTTCTTC. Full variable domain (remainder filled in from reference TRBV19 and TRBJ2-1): DGGITQSPKYLFRKEGQNVTLSCEQNLNHDAMYWYRQDPGQGLRLIYYSQIVNDFQKGDIAEGYSVSREKKESFPLTVTSAQKNPTAFYLCASSIGLAAYNEQFFGPGTRLTVL.

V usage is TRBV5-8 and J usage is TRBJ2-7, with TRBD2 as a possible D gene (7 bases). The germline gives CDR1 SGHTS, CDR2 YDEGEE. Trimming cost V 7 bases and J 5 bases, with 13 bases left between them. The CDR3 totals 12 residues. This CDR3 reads CASPEGGDEQYF. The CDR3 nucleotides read TGTGCCAGCCCCGAAGGGGGGGACGAGCAGTACTTC.

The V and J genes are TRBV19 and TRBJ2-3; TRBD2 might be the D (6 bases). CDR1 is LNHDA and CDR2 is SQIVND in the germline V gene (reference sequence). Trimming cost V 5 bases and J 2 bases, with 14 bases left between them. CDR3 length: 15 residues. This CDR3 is CASSSRRGATDTQYF. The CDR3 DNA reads TGTGCCAGTAGTTCAAGGAGGGGTGCCACAGATACGCAGTATTTT.

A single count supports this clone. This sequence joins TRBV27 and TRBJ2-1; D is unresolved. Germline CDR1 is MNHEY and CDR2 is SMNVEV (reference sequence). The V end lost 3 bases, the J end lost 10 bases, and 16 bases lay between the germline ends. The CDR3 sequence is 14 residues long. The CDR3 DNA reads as TGTGCCAGCAGTTTTGCGGTTATCCCCCGGGAGCAGTTCTTC. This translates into CASSFAVIPREQFF.

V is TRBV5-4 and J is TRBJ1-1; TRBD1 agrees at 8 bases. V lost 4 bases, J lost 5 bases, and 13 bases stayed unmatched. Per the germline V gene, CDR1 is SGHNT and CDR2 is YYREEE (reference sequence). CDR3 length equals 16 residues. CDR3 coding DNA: TGTGCCAGCAGCGCAGGACAGGGCGAGGGATTGACTGAAGCTTTCTTT. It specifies CASSAGQGEGLTEAFF.

CDR3 coding DNA: TGTGCCAGCAGTGAAGCAGGCGGGGGGCCGAATGGCTACACCTTC. It yields the protein CASSEAGGGPNGYTF. The chain employs TRBV6-1 and TRBJ1-2; tentatively, D is TRBD1 (6 bases). This CDR3 region has 15 residues. V was clipped by 0 bases and J by 6 bases, with 14 bases between them. Germline CDR1 and CDR2: MNHNS and SASEGT.

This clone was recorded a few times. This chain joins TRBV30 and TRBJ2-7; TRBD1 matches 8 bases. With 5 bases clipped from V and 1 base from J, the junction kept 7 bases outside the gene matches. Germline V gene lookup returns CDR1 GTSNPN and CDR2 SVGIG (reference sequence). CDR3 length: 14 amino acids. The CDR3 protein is CAWDRGSISYEQYF. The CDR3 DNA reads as TGTGCCTGGGACAGGGGCAGTATATCCTACGAGCAGTACTTC.

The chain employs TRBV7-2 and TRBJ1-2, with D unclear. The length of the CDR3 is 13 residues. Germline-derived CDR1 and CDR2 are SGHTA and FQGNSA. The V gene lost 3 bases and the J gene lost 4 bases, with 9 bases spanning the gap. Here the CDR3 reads CASSFEDGYGYTF. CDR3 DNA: TGTGCCAGCAGCTTTGAGGATGGCTATGGCTACACCTTC.

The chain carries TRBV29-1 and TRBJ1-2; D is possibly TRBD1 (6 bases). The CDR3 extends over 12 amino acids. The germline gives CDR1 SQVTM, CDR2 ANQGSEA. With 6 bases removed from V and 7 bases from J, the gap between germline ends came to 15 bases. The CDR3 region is CSVPVQGSGYTF. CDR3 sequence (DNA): TGCAGCGTCCCGGTGCAGGGGAGTGGCTACACCTTC.

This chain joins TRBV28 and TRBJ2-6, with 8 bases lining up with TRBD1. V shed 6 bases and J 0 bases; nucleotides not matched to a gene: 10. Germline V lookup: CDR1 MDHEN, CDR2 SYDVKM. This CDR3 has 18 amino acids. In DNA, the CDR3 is TGTGCCAGCAGAGCCCGGGACAGGACCTTCTCTGGGGCCAACGTCCTGACTTTC. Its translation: CASRARDRTFSGANVLTF.

The CDR3 is CASSLPRDRVTGELFF. DNA for the CDR3: TGCGCCAGCAGCTTACCCCGGGACAGGGTCACCGGGGAGCTGTTTTTT. V usage is TRBV5-1 and J usage is TRBJ2-2; the match to TRBD1 covers 9 bases. CDR1 SGHRS and CDR2 YFSETQ come from the germline V gene. The CDR3 length is 16 residues. The ends lost 2 bases at V and 4 bases at J; junction bases unmatched: 6.

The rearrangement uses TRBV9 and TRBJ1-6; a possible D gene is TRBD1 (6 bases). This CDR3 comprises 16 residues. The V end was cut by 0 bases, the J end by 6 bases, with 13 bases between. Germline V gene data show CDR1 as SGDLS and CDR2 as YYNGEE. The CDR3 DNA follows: TGTGCCAGCAGCGTAGGGGGGGGCAGGTTTAATTCACCCCTCCACTTT. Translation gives CASSVGGGRFNSPLHF. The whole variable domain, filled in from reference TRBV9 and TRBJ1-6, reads DSGVTQTPKHLITATGQRVTLRCSPRSGDLSVYWYQQSLDQGLQFLIQYYNGEERAKGNILERFSAQQFPDLHSELNLSSLELGDSALYFCASSVGGGRFNSPLHFGNGTRLTVT.

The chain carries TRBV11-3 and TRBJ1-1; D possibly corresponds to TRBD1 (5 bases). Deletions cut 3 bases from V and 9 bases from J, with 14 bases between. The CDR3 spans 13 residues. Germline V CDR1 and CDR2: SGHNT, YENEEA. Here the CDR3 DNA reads TGTGCCAGCAGCTTGCGCCAGGGTAGTAAAGCTTTCTTT. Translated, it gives CASSLRQGSKAFF.

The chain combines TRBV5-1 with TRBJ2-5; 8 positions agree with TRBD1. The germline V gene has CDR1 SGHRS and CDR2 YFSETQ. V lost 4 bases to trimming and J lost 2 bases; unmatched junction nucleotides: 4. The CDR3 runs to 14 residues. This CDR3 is CASSPGTGQETQYF. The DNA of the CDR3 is TGCGCCAGCAGCCCTGGGACAGGACAAGAGACCCAGTACTTC.

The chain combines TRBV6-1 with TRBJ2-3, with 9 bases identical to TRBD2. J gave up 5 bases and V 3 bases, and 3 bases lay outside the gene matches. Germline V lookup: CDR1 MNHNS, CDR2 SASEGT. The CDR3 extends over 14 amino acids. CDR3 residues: CASSDLAGLDTQYF. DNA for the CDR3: TGTGCCAGCAGTGATCTAGCGGGGTTAGATACGCAGTATTTT.

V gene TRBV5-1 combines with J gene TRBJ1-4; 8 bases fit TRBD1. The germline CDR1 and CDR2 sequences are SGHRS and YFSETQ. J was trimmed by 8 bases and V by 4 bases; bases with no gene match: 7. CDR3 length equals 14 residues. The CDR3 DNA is TGCGCCAGCAGCCCCGGGGCAGGGGGCGAAAAACTGTTTTTT. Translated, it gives CASSPGAGGEKLFF.

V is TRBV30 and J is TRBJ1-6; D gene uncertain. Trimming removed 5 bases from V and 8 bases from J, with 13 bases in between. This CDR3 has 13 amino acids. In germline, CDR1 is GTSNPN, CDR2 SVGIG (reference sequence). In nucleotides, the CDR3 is TGTGCCTGGGGACTGACTTCGGATTCACCCCTCCACTTT. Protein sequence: CAWGLTSDSPLHF.

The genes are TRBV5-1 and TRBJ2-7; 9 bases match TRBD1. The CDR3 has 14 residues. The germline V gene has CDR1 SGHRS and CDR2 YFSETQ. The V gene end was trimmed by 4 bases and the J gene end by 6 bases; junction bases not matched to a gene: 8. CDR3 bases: TGCGCCAGCAGCGCGTTGACAGGGGGGGCCGAGCAGTACTTC. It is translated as CASSALTGGAEQYF.